The next 30 T cell receptor beta chains were all read from a single sample in a study of cytomegalovirus exposure and HLA in healthy donors. The PCR employed 60 Vbeta primers together with 13 Jbeta primers. Some clones are missing from TCRdb's copy, which holds only in-frame ones; the method was immunoSEQ multiplex PCR. The table records about 91,000 clones, 64% of them present only once. Material for sequencing was PBMCs. Receptors originate from a human donor in good health.

This clone appeared a single time. The chain combines TRBV5-6 with TRBJ2-7, with 7 bases lining up with TRBD1. The ends lost 4 bases at V and 2 bases at J; junction bases unmatched: 9. The CDR3 covers 15 residues. Germline V lookup: CDR1 SGHDT, CDR2 YYEEEE. The CDR3 nucleotides are TGTGCCAGCAGCAAAGGGACAGCTTCAGCCTACGAGCAGTACTTC. As protein: CASSKGTASAYEQYF.

This clone occurred a few times. The chain is built from TRBV14 and TRBJ2-1, with a possible D match to TRBD2 (6 bases). The CDR3 totals 14 residues. Germline CDR1 SGHDN, CDR2 FVKESK. With 2 bases removed from V and 6 bases from J, the gap between germline ends came to 11 bases. The CDR3 nucleotides are TGTGCCAGCAGCCAATCGTGGGGAGGCAATGAGCAGTTCTTC. Its translation: CASSQSWGGNEQFF. The full variable domain, rest sourced from reference TRBV14 and TRBJ2-1, is EAGVTQFPSHSVIEKGQTVTLRCDPISGHDNLYWYRRVMGKEIKFLLHFVKESKQDESGMPNNRFLAERTGGTYSTLKVQPAELEDSGVYFCASSQSWGGNEQFFGPGTRLTVL.

V and J are TRBV12-5 and TRBJ1-1; 7 bases align to TRBD1. This CDR3 has 13 residues. Germline assignment: CDR1 LGHNT and CDR2 FRNRAP. J was trimmed by 9 bases and V by 4 bases; bases with no gene match: 8. As DNA, the CDR3 is TGTGCTAGTGGTTCCTCCGGGACAGAAAAAGCTTTCTTT. This encodes CASGSSGTEKAFF. The full variable domain, completed using reference TRBV12-5 and TRBJ1-1, is DARVTQTPRHKVTEMGQEVTMRCQPILGHNTVFWYRQTMMQGLELLAYFRNRAPLDDSGMPKDRFSAEMPDATLATLKIQPSEPRDSAVYFCASGSSGTEKAFFGQGTRLTVV.

The V and J genes are TRBV7-2 and TRBJ2-1; 10 positions agree with TRBD2. The CDR3 is 15 residues long. The germline CDR1 and CDR2 sequences are SGHTA and FQGNSA. The ends lost 2 bases at V and 8 bases at J; junction bases unmatched: 6. The CDR3 protein is CASSLMLAGADEQFF. The CDR3 nucleotides read TGTGCCAGCAGCTTAATGCTAGCGGGGGCAGATGAGCAGTTCTTC.

In its sample, this clone was seen a few times. J is TRBJ1-3 and V is TRBV5-4; 7 nucleotides agree with TRBD1. Germline-derived CDR1 and CDR2 are SGHNT and YYREEE (reference sequence). The CDR3 contains 16 residues. Trimming removed 2 bases from V and 3 bases from J; junction bases left unmatched: 8. As DNA, the CDR3 is TGTGCCAGCAGCTTCGGAACAGGGGCCAGTGGAAACACCATATATTTT. It translates to CASSFGTGASGNTIYF. Full variable domain (outside the CDR3, taken from reference TRBV5-4 and TRBJ1-3): ETGVTQSPTHLIKTRGQQVTLRCSSQSGHNTVSWYQQALGQGPQFIFQYYREEENGRGNFPPRFSGLQFPNYSSELNVNALELDDSALYLCASSFGTGASGNTIYFGEGSWLTVV.

V is TRBV6-5 and J is TRBJ2-7, with a weak D call TRBD2 (6 bases). The germline CDR1 and CDR2 sequences are MNHEY and SVGAGI. The CDR3 covers 14 residues. Trimming stripped 5 bases from V and 5 bases from J, with 16 bases between. CDR3 DNA: TGTGCCAGCAGTGACTGGAAGGGAGGAAACGAGCAGTACTTC. Amino acids: CASSDWKGGNEQYF.

This clone was observed a handful of times. The genes are TRBV11-3 and TRBJ2-7, with D tentatively TRBD1 (6 bases). The V gene's germline CDR1 is SGHNT and CDR2 YENEEA. CDR3 length equals 13 residues. V was trimmed by 4 bases and J by 7 bases, leaving 14 bases between them. The CDR3 DNA follows: TGTGCCAGCAGCTCCCTACAGGGTTATGAGCAGTACTTC. It is translated as CASSSLQGYEQYF.

J is TRBJ2-7 and V is TRBV9; D is uncertain. Deletions cut 4 bases from V and 0 bases from J, with 11 bases between. The CDR3 sequence is 14 residues long. Germline CDR1 is SGDLS and CDR2 is YYNGEE. The CDR3 reads CASSFQESSYEQYF. CDR3 nucleotides: TGTGCCAGCAGCTTCCAGGAAAGCTCCTACGAGCAGTACTTC.

The chain is built from TRBV19 and TRBJ2-2, with D possibly being TRBD1 (5 bases). CDR3 length: 12 residues. V lost 7 bases, J lost 6 bases, and 9 bases lay in between. Germline loops: CDR1 LNHDA, CDR2 SQIVND (reference sequence). CDR3 DNA: TGTGCCAGTAACTGGGGCCCCGGGGAGCTGTTTTTT. It is translated as CASNWGPGELFF.

This chain joins TRBV5-8 and TRBJ2-7; 9 positions agree with TRBD2. This CDR3 is 15 amino acids long. The germline gives CDR1 SGHTS, CDR2 YDEGEE. The V segment lost 6 bases and the J segment 1 base; nucleotides outside the gene matches: 8. The CDR3 here is CASTAGRGGSYEQYF. CDR3 sequence (DNA): TGTGCCAGCACCGCTGGGCGGGGGGGATCCTACGAGCAGTACTTC.

This sequence joins TRBV6-5 and TRBJ2-3; maybe TRBD1 (7 bases). CDR1 is MNHEY, CDR2 SVGAGI, per germline. The CDR3 totals 14 residues. The V gene lost 6 bases and the J gene lost 3 bases, with 13 bases spanning the gap. CDR3 nucleotides: TGTGCCAGCAGACCGACAGGGAGGACAGATACGCAGTATTTT. It codes for CASRPTGRTDTQYF.

The rearrangement links TRBV18 to TRBJ1-1; 7 bases are shared with TRBD1. The germline V gene has CDR1 KGHSH and CDR2 LQKENI. V gave up 3 bases and J gave up 1 base; unmatched junction bases: 8. CDR3 length: 16 residues. CDR3 loop: CASSPAGGRGNTEAFF. The CDR3 region has the DNA TGTGCCAGCTCACCGGCAGGGGGACGTGGGAACACTGAAGCTTTCTTT.

The chain is built from TRBV5-1 and TRBJ1-1, with D perhaps matching TRBD1 (6 bases). The length of the CDR3 is 17 residues. The V end was cut by 0 bases, the J end by 4 bases, with 19 bases between. Looked up from germline, CDR1 is SGHRS and CDR2 is YFSETQ. In nucleotides, the CDR3 is TGCGCCAGCAGCTTGGGGAACTCTGGGGCCAGGGGCACTGAAGCTTTCTTT. Translation gives CASSLGNSGARGTEAFF. The whole variable domain, remainder taken from reference TRBV5-1 and TRBJ1-1, is KAGVTQTPRYLIKTRGQQVTLSCSPISGHRSVSWYQQTPGQGLQFLFEYFSETQRNKGNFPGRFSGRQFSNSRSEMNVSTLELGDSALYLCASSLGNSGARGTEAFFGQGTRLTVV.

CDR3 amino acids: CASRTDNSNQPQHF. The DNA for the CDR3 is TGTGCCAGCCGGACAGATAATAGCAATCAGCCCCAGCATTTT. The V and J genes are TRBV18 and TRBJ1-5; tentatively, D is TRBD1 (6 bases). Per the germline V gene, CDR1 is KGHSH and CDR2 is LQKENI. V lost 8 bases to trimming and J lost 0 bases, with 11 bases between them. The CDR3 covers 14 residues. The full variable domain, its missing parts supplied by reference TRBV18 and TRBJ1-5, is NAGVMQNPRHLVRRRGQEARLRCSPMKGHSHVYWYRQLPEEGLKFMVYLQKENIIDESGMPKERFSAEFPKEGPSILRIQQVVRGDSAAYFCASRTDNSNQPQHFGDGTRLSIL.

V usage is TRBV2 and J usage is TRBJ2-7; 8 bases agree with TRBD2. Germline V gene data show CDR1 as SNHLY and CDR2 as FYNNEI. The CDR3 is 15 residues long. J lost 5 bases, V lost 4 bases, and 10 bases had no gene match. CDR3 in DNA: TGTGCCAGCAGTGTGGGACTAGTAAGGGCAGACGAGCAGTACTTC. This translates into CASSVGLVRADEQYF.

J is TRBJ2-2 and V is TRBV6-4, with D uncertain. This CDR3 is 12 amino acids long. V lost 6 bases and J 5 bases, leaving 7 bases between the germline ends. Germline CDR1 MRHNA, CDR2 SNTAGT. CDR3 sequence: CASSADTGELFF. In DNA form, the CDR3 reads TGTGCCAGCAGCGCAGATACCGGGGAGCTGTTTTTT.

The table lists this clone with a few counts. V usage is TRBV5-6 and J usage is TRBJ2-5; possible D gene TRBD2, 5 bases. CDR1 is SGHDT and CDR2 is YYEEEE in the germline V gene. Trimming cost V 1 base and J 2 bases, with 12 bases left between them. The CDR3 is made up of 15 amino acids. The CDR3 DNA sequence: TGTGCCAGCAGCTTGACACGGCGGGCGCAAGAGACCCAGTACTTC. This gives the protein CASSLTRRAQETQYF.

The chain couples TRBV13 to TRBJ2-3; D is possibly TRBD2 (5 bases). Germline V gives CDR1 PRHDT, CDR2 FYEKMQ (reference sequence). V lost 0 bases to trimming and J lost 6 bases, with 19 bases between them. The CDR3 loop spans 17 amino acids. CDR3 loop: CASSLGPGVATRDTQYF. The CDR3 nucleotides are TGTGCCAGCAGCTTAGGCCCCGGGGTAGCGACGAGGGATACGCAGTATTTT.

The chain carries TRBV9 and TRBJ2-7; 10 bases are a match to TRBD2. The CDR3 runs 16 residues. V was pared by 3 bases and J by 5 bases, with 11 bases of the junction left unmatched. Per the germline V gene, CDR1 is SGDLS and CDR2 is YYNGEE. This chain's CDR3 is CASSGQLAGGLDEQYF. CDR3 coding DNA: TGTGCCAGCAGCGGACAATTAGCGGGGGGCCTCGACGAGCAGTACTTC.

V and J are TRBV5-1 and TRBJ2-2; 14 bases fit TRBD2. Trimming at V came to 2 bases and at J to 4 bases, leaving 7 bases not matched to a gene. The CDR3 sequence is 18 residues long. Germline V gives CDR1 SGHRS, CDR2 YFSETQ. The CDR3 DNA follows: TGCGCCAGCAGCTTCGGACTAGCGGGGGGCCCTCGCACCGGGGAGCTGTTTTTT. As protein: CASSFGLAGGPRTGELFF.

The rearrangement joins TRBV11-2 to TRBJ1-3; D possibly corresponds to TRBD1 (5 bases). The length of the CDR3 is 15 residues. Trimming took 5 bases from V and 4 from J, leaving 15 bases between them. The germline gives CDR1 SGHAT, CDR2 FQNNGV. CDR3 sequence (DNA): TGTGCCAGCAGCATTCAGGGCGGGGGAGGAAACACCATATATTTT. Its translation: CASSIQGGGGNTIYF.

V and J are TRBV5-4 and TRBJ1-4; maybe TRBD1 (6 bases). Germline assignment: CDR1 SGHNT and CDR2 YYREEE (reference sequence). CDR3 size: 16 residues. V was shortened by 4 bases and J by 0 bases, with 13 bases between the two germline ends. The CDR3 loop is CASSQTQGATNEKLFF. The CDR3, as DNA: TGTGCCAGCAGCCAGACACAGGGCGCAACTAATGAAAAACTGTTTTTT.

The gene calls are TRBV11-3 and TRBJ2-3; 7 bases are shared with TRBD1. The CDR3 totals 18 residues. V shed 4 bases and J 3 bases; nucleotides not matched to a gene: 16. Germline-derived CDR1 and CDR2 are SGHNT and YENEEA. CDR3 nucleotides: TGTGCCAGCAGCTCGGATCACCTACGACAGGGAGTGACAGATACGCAGTATTTT. It translates to CASSSDHLRQGVTDTQYF.

This clone appeared a single time. The chain recombines TRBV5-6 with TRBJ1-2; D not certain. The germline V gene has CDR1 SGHDT and CDR2 YYEEEE. Between the trimmed V and J ends, which lost 0 bases and 5 bases, there was a span of 11 bases. CDR3 length equals 14 residues. The CDR3 loop reads CASSLDTRKYGYTF. CDR3 nucleotides: TGTGCCAGCAGCTTGGATACCAGGAAATATGGCTACACCTTC. Combining the CDR3 with reference TRBV5-6 and TRBJ1-2 gives the whole variable domain DAGVTQSPTHLIKTRGQQVTLRCSPKSGHDTVSWYQQALGQGPQFIFQYYEEEERQRGNFPDRFSGHQFPNYSSELNVNALLLGDSALYLCASSLDTRKYGYTFGSGTRLTVV.

The genes are TRBV18 and TRBJ1-6; no reliable D call. The CDR3 loop spans 16 amino acids. Trimming stripped 1 base from V and 6 bases from J, with 13 bases between. The germline CDR1 and CDR2 sequences are KGHSH and LQKENI. DNA of the CDR3: TGTGCCAGCTCACCACTCCCGGGGAGCGGTAATTCACCCCTCCACTTT. Translating gives CASSPLPGSGNSPLHF. The full variable domain, in which reference TRBV18 and TRBJ1-6 provide the parts outside the CDR3, is NAGVMQNPRHLVRRRGQEARLRCSPMKGHSHVYWYRQLPEEGLKFMVYLQKENIIDESGMPKERFSAEFPKEGPSILRIQQVVRGDSAAYFCASSPLPGSGNSPLHFGNGTRLTVT.

In DNA, the CDR3 is TGTGCCAGCAGCTCCCGGACAGGGTCTAACGAGCAGTACTTC. Protein product: CASSSRTGSNEQYF. The chain has TRBV5-4 and TRBJ2-7; 8 bases map to TRBD1. After removal of 3 bases from V and 5 bases from J, the junction contained 7 bases not matched to a gene. Germline-derived CDR1 and CDR2 are SGHNT and YYREEE (reference sequence). The CDR3 contains 14 residues.

A few counts support this clone. The J gene is TRBJ2-1, the V gene TRBV5-4; 9 bases fit TRBD1. With V trimmed by 0 bases and J by 4 bases, 2 bases remained unmatched. There are 15 residues in the CDR3. The germline V gene has CDR1 SGHNT and CDR2 YYREEE (reference sequence). The CDR3 loop is CASSLGQGEYNEQFF. Written as DNA, the CDR3 is TGTGCCAGCAGCTTGGGACAGGGGGAATACAATGAGCAGTTCTTC.

The chain has TRBV9 and TRBJ2-5; D possibly corresponds to TRBD1 (6 bases). Germline V gene data show CDR1 as SGDLS and CDR2 as YYNGEE. CDR3 size: 15 residues. The V end lost 4 bases, the J end lost 0 bases, and 13 bases lay between the germline ends. The CDR3 DNA reads TGTGCCAGCAGCAAGTCGGGACATAACCAAGAGACCCAGTACTTC. As protein: CASSKSGHNQETQYF.

This clone occurred a few times. The chain uses TRBV6-1 and TRBJ2-4; maybe TRBD2 (6 bases). Looked up from germline, CDR1 is MNHNS and CDR2 is SASEGT. The CDR3 extends over 14 amino acids. CDR3 sequence reads: CALRERAKGNIQYF. The CDR3 coding sequence is TGTGCGCTAAGGGAGCGGGCCAAGGGAAACATTCAGTACTTC.

This clone turned up a few times. CDR3 sequence: CASSPKTGGRTEAFF. Written as DNA, the CDR3 is TGTGCCAGCAGCCCGAAGACAGGGGGCAGGACTGAAGCTTTCTTT. J is TRBJ1-1 and V is TRBV11-3, with 10 nucleotides matching TRBD1. Germline lookup yields CDR1 SGHNT and CDR2 YENEEA. This CDR3 has 15 amino acids. V trimming: 5 bases; J trimming: 5 bases; junction bases outside the gene matches: 8.